This entry concerns a single T cell receptor (beta chain). What it binds is not known. The sample is drawn from a study of cytomegalovirus exposure and HLA in healthy donors. Vbeta (60) and Jbeta (13) primers were used in the PCR. This table comes from immunoSEQ multiplex PCR, and its TCRdb copy is limited to in-frame clones, with some not included. The sample holds tens of thousands of clones, about 81% seen once. Points from the study as a whole: An apparent linkage of common viral pathogens to several of the most significant clusters emerged in a later analysis. HLA alleles were associated with roughly 15,000 TCR beta sequences in a later analysis at 0.05 false discovery rate.

This TCR was sampled from a man aged 18 to 30 in good health and CMV-seronegative. The specimen was PBMCs.

The CDR3 spells CASSRTGDLTYEQYF. CDR3 nucleotide sequence: TGCGCCAGCAGTAGGACAGGGGACCTTACCTACGAGCAGTACTTC. The V and J genes are TRBV10-1 and TRBJ2-7; 9 bases are a match to TRBD1. Germline assignment: CDR1 WNHNN and CDR2 SYGVQD (reference sequence). The CDR3 has 15 amino acids. Germline trimming cut 5 bases from V and 2 bases from J; bases unmatched to any gene: 7.